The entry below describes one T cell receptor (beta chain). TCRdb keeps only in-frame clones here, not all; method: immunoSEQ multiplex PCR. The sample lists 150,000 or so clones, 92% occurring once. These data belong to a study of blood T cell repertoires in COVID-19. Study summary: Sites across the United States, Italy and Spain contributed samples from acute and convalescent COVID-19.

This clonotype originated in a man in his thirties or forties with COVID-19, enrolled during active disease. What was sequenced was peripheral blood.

For the CDR3, the DNA is TGTGCCAGTAACGGACAGGGGAACTATGGCTACACCTTC. This encodes CASNGQGNYGYTF. The V and J genes are TRBV19 and TRBJ1-2; 9 bases agree with TRBD1. CDR3 length: 13 amino acids. V trimming: 7 bases; J trimming: 2 bases; junction bases outside the gene matches: 2. Germline V gene data show CDR1 as LNHDA and CDR2 as SQIVND (reference sequence).